This T cell receptor (beta chain) was sequenced during a study of T cell repertoires in cytomegalovirus infection. V was trimmed by 4 bases and J by 10 bases, leaving 14 bases between them. CDR1 and CDR2 (germline): SGHNT, YYREEE (reference sequence). The CDR3 is 12 residues long. MiXCR was run by TCRdb on the reads, yielding one entry per CDR3 protein. The sample has around 740,000 distinct CDR3 sequences; 35% are singletons. The chain combines TRBV5-4 with TRBJ1-1; D possibly corresponds to TRBD1 (5 bases). Sample: PBMCs. The receptor was isolated from a human donor in good health (CMV status not recorded). Some clones in this sample may be carry-over from other donors' samples. The CDR3 loop reads CASSPDRMPAFF. The DNA of the CDR3 is TGTGCCAGCAGCCCAGACAGAATGCCAGCTTTCTTT.